The present TCR beta chain was sequenced within a study of T cells in Graves' hyperthyroidism and ophthalmopathy. The CDR3 contains 16 residues. The germline CDR1 and CDR2 sequences are SQVTM and ANQGSEA. Unmatched junction bases numbered 9, after V lost 4 bases and J lost 5 bases. Regions amplified from RNA transcripts were the TCR beta CDR3 regions. HTBI primers were used for first-round RT-PCR of the TCR CDR3. TCRdb re-called the multiplex PCR reads through MiXCR, storing one row per CDR3 protein. The sample contains about 400,000 distinct CDR3 sequences, roughly an eighth of which appear only once. This clonotype has a count of ten or more. The study defined stable Graves' hyperthyroidism as no ophthalmopathy progression within 18 months.

The sequence was obtained from a woman between 18 and 29 years old with Graves' hyperthyroidism. This chain connects TRBV29-1 to TRBJ2-2; 11 nucleotides agree with TRBD2. Sequenced material: blood. CDR3 sequence: CSVGLGLAGGTGELFF. The DNA of the CDR3 is TGCAGCGTTGGGCTTGGGTTAGCGGGAGGGACCGGGGAGCTGTTTTTT.